The entry that follows covers one T cell receptor (beta chain) sequence. Unique molecular identifiers were incorporated into the prepared TCRbeta library. TCRdb fed the PCR reads into MiXCR, producing one record per CDR3 protein. The sample lists over 400,000 distinct CDR3 sequences, around 12% occurring once. This record comes from a study of T-cell reconstitution after alpha-beta-depleted transplantation in children. The sequence came from a human donor who donated a stem cell graft to a child with combined immunodeficiency. Source: PBMCs from the stem cell graft donor, taken from the stem cell graft.

CDR3 coding DNA: TGTGCCACCAGCAGCTGGACAGGGGGTGAGCAGTACTTC. Its protein is CATSSWTGGEQYF. The V gene is TRBV15, the J gene TRBJ2-7, with 10 bases identical to TRBD1. CDR1 and CDR2 from the germline V gene are LNHNV and YYDKDF (reference sequence). J gave up 7 bases and V 3 bases, and 3 bases lay outside the gene matches. The CDR3 spans 13 residues.